This TCR beta chain was found in a study of neoadjuvant anti-PD-1 for oral cavity cancer. At the level of the study: Around day 43, patients without progression received a fourth nivolumab dose before surgery. Study conclusions and caveats: Higher pretreatment blood Treg/Th17 ratios correlated with higher pretreatment blood and lower post-treatment tumor TCRbeta clonality.

Most PBMC samples had approximately 440 ng input DNA in six replicates. Assay: immunoSEQ multiplex PCR; the TCRdb copy retains only in-frame clones and omits some. This table has over 30,000 clones, roughly 85% appearing once. Time point: after neoadjuvant nivolumab, at surgical resection. Patients were newly diagnosed with stage II-IVA oral cavity squamous cell carcinoma without prior systemic or radiation treatment. V lost 4 bases, J lost 3 bases, and 13 bases lay in between. Per the germline V gene, CDR1 is MDHEN and CDR2 is SYDVKM. The CDR3 has 14 amino acids. Comments on this clone: What it binds is not known.

The TCR comes from a person between 35 and 79 years old with oral cavity squamous cell carcinoma. The chain joins TRBV28 to TRBJ2-7; tentatively, D is TRBD1 or TRBD2 (5 bases each). The material sequenced was PBMCs, taken after nivolumab (anti-PD-1) treatment. The DNA of the CDR3 is TGTGCCAGCAGTTCCCCTTGGGGGAGCTACGAGCAGTACTTC. Translating it yields CASSSPWGSYEQYF.